The present T cell receptor beta chain was sequenced within a study of radiotherapy plus CTLA-4 blockade in lung cancer (dated by TCRdb to the late 2010s). Looking at the study overall: Objective responses were observed in approximately 19% of enrolled patients, and disease control was achieved in approximately 30%. What the research found in general, with its limitations: After treatment with radiotherapy and ipilimumab, TCR clones that originated in tumors expanded in peripheral blood. The strongest predictors of response, as reported, were early dynamic changes in blood T cell clones along with a rise in serum interferon-beta after radiation.

The CDR3 has 13 amino acids, counting the end cysteine and phenylalanine. Only the CDR3 region is kept as DNA, spanning 39 bases read in frame from base 1. V is reduced by 4 bases and J by 0 bases, leaving a spacing of 6 bases between them. CDR1 and CDR2 (ENHRY, SYGVKD) derive from the germline V gene. A remark on this clone: This receptor's antigen is unknown. No clone much larger than this one lies a single base away; base qualities are absent.

The study evaluated CTLA-4 blockade (ipilimumab) given together with focal radiation therapy in patients who had chemo-refractory metastatic non-small-cell lung cancer. The receptor library was made with the immunoSEQ multiplex PCR assay. TCRdb re-hosts the immuneACCESS table, in-frame sequences only. Its copies lack some clones; in the studies checked, an unresolved V gene accounts for under half of them, and the cause for the rest is not known. In all, the sample holds 100,000 to 150,000 clones, and 70% to 90% of those were seen once. Jointly, the top ten make up about 7% of the sample. The receptor was derived from a human donor with non-small cell lung cancer that progressed on radiotherapy plus ipilimumab. Sample: peripheral blood, taken from a patient treated with radiotherapy plus ipilimumab. The chain is encoded by TRBV10-3 joined to TRBJ2-5, with the D gene not confidently named. The CDR3 region: CAISVEHQETQYF. The bases are TGTGCCATCAGTGTGGAACACCAAGAGACCCAGTACTTC.